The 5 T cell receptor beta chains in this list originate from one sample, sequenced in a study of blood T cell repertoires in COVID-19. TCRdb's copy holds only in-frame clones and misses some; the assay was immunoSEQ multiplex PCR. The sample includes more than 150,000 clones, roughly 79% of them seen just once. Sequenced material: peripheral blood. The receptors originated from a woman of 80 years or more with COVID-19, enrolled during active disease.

In DNA, the CDR3 is TGTGCCATCAGTGCGCGGGCGGGACTAGCGATCACAGATACGCAGTATTTT. This sequence encodes CAISARAGLAITDTQYF. V and J are TRBV10-3 and TRBJ2-3; TRBD2 agrees at 10 bases. The CDR3 length is 17 residues. The junction had 9 bases not matched to a gene; V was cut back by 4 bases and J by 2 bases. Germline V gene lookup returns CDR1 ENHRY and CDR2 SYGVKD.

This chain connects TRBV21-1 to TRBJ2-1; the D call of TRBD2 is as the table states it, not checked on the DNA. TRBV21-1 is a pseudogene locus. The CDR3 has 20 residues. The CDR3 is CASSKVPPGLAGGVYNEQFF. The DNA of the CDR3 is TGTGCCAGCAGCAAAGTCCCTCCGGGACTAGCGGGGGGAGTCTACAATGAGCAGTTCTTC.

CDR3: CASSQADSHYTF. The DNA of the CDR3 is TGTGCCAGCAGCCAAGCGGACAGCCACTACACCTTC. The J gene is TRBJ1-2, the V gene TRBV3-1 (or the pseudogene TRBV3-2); D possibly corresponds to TRBD1 (6 bases). Germline values: CDR1 LGHDT, CDR2 YNNKEL (reference sequence). V lost 1 base and J lost 10, with 10 bases in between. The CDR3 consists of 12 residues.

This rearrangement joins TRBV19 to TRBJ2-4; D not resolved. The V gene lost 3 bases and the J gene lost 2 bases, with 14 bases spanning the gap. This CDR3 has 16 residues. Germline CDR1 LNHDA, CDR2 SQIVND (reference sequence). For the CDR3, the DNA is TGTGCCAGTAGTATGGAGATGGCAGTAACCAAAAACATTCAGTACTTC. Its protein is CASSMEMAVTKNIQYF.

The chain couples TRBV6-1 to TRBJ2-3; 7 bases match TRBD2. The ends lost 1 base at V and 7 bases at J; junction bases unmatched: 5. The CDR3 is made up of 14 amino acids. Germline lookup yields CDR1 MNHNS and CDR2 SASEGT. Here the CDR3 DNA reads TGTGCCAGCAGTGAAGGACTAGCCAGATATACGCAGTATTTT. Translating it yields CASSEGLARYTQYF.